A single sample is the source of the 30 T cell receptor beta chains below, sequenced in a study of cytomegalovirus exposure and HLA in healthy donors. Researchers ran the PCR with 60 Vbeta and 13 Jbeta primers. TCRdb's table, derived via immunoSEQ multiplex PCR, lists solely in-frame clones and lacks some. Of over 85,000 clones listed, less than 80% are singletons. The sample was PBMCs. The receptors come from a man aged 25-45 years in good health and CMV-seronegative.

The gene calls are TRBV2 and TRBJ2-6; 9 bases are shared with TRBD1. Germline lookup yields CDR1 SNHLY and CDR2 FYNNEI. The ends lost 6 bases at V and 4 bases at J; junction bases unmatched: 7. This CDR3 has 16 residues. CDR3 residues: CASSSGTGTGANVLTF. For the CDR3, the DNA is TGTGCCAGCAGCTCCGGGACAGGGACCGGGGCCAACGTCCTGACTTTC.

The chain joins TRBV2 to TRBJ2-5, with TRBD1 matching 9 bases. Germline V lookup: CDR1 SNHLY, CDR2 FYNNEI. J lost 7 bases, V lost 8 bases, and 5 bases had no gene match. The CDR3 length is 12 residues. The CDR3 DNA follows: TGTGCCAGCGGGGGACAGGGAGGGACCCAGTACTTC. Translating gives CASGGQGGTQYF. Full variable domain (remainder filled in from reference TRBV2 and TRBJ2-5): EPEVTQTPSHQVTQMGQEVILRCVPISNHLYFYWYRQILGQKVEFLVSFYNNEISEKSEIFDDQFSVERPDGSNFTLKIRSTKLEDSAMYFCASGGQGGTQYFGPGTRLLVL.

This chain uses TRBV2 with TRBJ1-2, with 9 bases matching TRBD1. The CDR3 extends over 16 amino acids. After removal of 6 bases from V and 7 bases from J, the junction contained 15 bases not matched to a gene. Germline CDR1 SNHLY, CDR2 FYNNEI. The CDR3 coding sequence is TGTGCCAGCAGATTACAGGGGGCGGATCTCAGGGTTGGCTACACCTTC. This sequence encodes CASRLQGADLRVGYTF.

DNA for the CDR3: TGTGCCAGCAGCCCCCCGACAGGGGGAGTTTCTGGAAACACCATATATTTT. Its translation: CASSPPTGGVSGNTIYF. The chain couples TRBV7-9 to TRBJ1-3; TRBD1 matches at 9 bases. This CDR3 has 17 residues. The V gene end was trimmed by 5 bases and the J gene end by 1 base; junction bases not matched to a gene: 9. CDR1 is SEHNR and CDR2 is FQNEAQ in the germline V gene (reference sequence).

The chain recombines TRBV25-1 with TRBJ1-2; 9 bases agree with TRBD1. Germline loops: CDR1 MGHDK, CDR2 SYGVNS. The CDR3 is 17 amino acids. The trim removed 3 bases at V and 8 bases at J, leaving 16 bases unmatched. The DNA of the CDR3 is TGTGCCAGCAGTGACCCCTACTGGCCGGGACAGGGAGACGGCTACACCTTC. This codes for CASSDPYWPGQGDGYTF.

This chain connects TRBV5-6 to TRBJ2-3; 9 bases map to TRBD2. The CDR3 has 18 residues. J lost 2 bases, V lost 3 bases, and 13 bases had no gene match. From germline, CDR1 is SGHDT and CDR2 YYEEEE. The CDR3 coding sequence is TGTGCCAGCAGCTATTGGTGGGTAGCGGGGGACCACACAGATACGCAGTATTTT. It translates to CASSYWWVAGDHTDTQYF.

The gene calls are TRBV19 and TRBJ1-1; D unclear. This CDR3 has 14 residues. With 1 base removed from V and 8 bases from J, the gap between germline ends came to 14 bases. Germline CDR1 reads LNHDA; CDR2 reads SQIVND (reference sequence). Here the CDR3 reads CASSIGLELWEAFF. In DNA form, the CDR3 reads TGTGCCAGTAGTATAGGTTTGGAGCTTTGGGAAGCTTTCTTT.

Only one count was recorded for this clone. CDR3 DNA sequence: TGTGCCAGCAGTTTTTCGGGACAGGGGCCCTCCTACGAGCAGTACTTC. The encoded protein is CASSFSGQGPSYEQYF. V and J are TRBV27 and TRBJ2-7; 10 bases align to TRBD1. Germline CDR1 and CDR2: MNHEY and SMNVEV (reference sequence). V shed 3 bases, J shed 0 bases, and the junction held 5 bases outside the gene matches. This CDR3 is built from 16 residues.

The rearrangement joins TRBV10-3 to TRBJ2-7, with TRBD2 identical over 10 bases. The CDR3 is 16 amino acids. CDR1 and CDR2 (germline): ENHRY, SYGVKD. V lost 0 bases, J lost 6 bases, and 8 bases stayed unmatched. Written as DNA, the CDR3 is TGTGCCATCAGTGAGTCACCCGCTAGCGGGAGATTCGAGCAGTACTTC. Residues: CAISESPASGRFEQYF.

A few counts support this clone. This chain joins TRBV9 and TRBJ2-3, with D possibly being TRBD1 (6 bases). This CDR3 spans 16 amino acids. In germline, CDR1 is SGDLS, CDR2 YYNGEE. The V end was cut by 0 bases, the J end by 3 bases, with 14 bases between. The CDR3, as DNA: TGTGCCAGCAGCGTAGGAGCCAGGGGATCGACAGATACGCAGTATTTT. The encoded protein is CASSVGARGSTDTQYF.

The chain carries TRBV7-9 and TRBJ2-1; the match to TRBD2 covers 9 bases. V shed 5 bases and J 3 bases; nucleotides not matched to a gene: 5. The CDR3 runs 15 residues. Germline CDR1 reads SEHNR; CDR2 reads FQNEAQ (reference sequence). CDR3 protein: CASSIPSGNYNEQFF. The CDR3 nucleotides read TGTGCCAGCAGCATTCCTAGCGGGAACTACAATGAGCAGTTCTTC.

This chain links TRBV7-8 with TRBJ2-1; 9 bases agree with TRBD1. CDR3 length: 16 residues. J was trimmed by 7 bases and V by 5 bases; bases with no gene match: 12. Germline V CDR1 and CDR2: SGHVS, FQNEAQ. The CDR3 here is CASSRRLTGGENEQFF. As DNA, the CDR3 is TGTGCCAGCAGCCGCCGGCTGACAGGGGGGGAAAATGAGCAGTTCTTC.

The chain has TRBV6-6 and TRBJ1-5; TRBD1 matches 8 bases. The ends lost 4 bases at V and 7 bases at J; junction bases unmatched: 9. The germline gives CDR1 MNHNY, CDR2 SVGAGI (reference sequence). CDR3 length: 15 residues. In DNA form, the CDR3 reads TGTGCCAGCAGTTCCCAGGACAGGGAAGGCCAGCCCCAGCATTTT. This encodes CASSSQDREGQPQHF.

The chain has TRBV2 and TRBJ2-2, with 8 positions matching TRBD2. CDR3 size: 17 residues. After removal of 2 bases from V and 3 bases from J, the junction contained 8 bases not matched to a gene. The V gene's germline CDR1 is SNHLY and CDR2 FYNNEI. CDR3 in DNA: TGTGCCAGCAGTGAAATCGGACTAGCTGGAGACACCGGGGAGCTGTTTTTT. Residues: CASSEIGLAGDTGELFF.

This clone is a singleton in its sample. The chain carries TRBV5-8 and TRBJ2-1; D perhaps matches TRBD2 (6 bases). V was trimmed by 5 bases and J by 15 bases, leaving 18 bases between them. CDR3 length: 12 amino acids. CDR1 and CDR2 (germline): SGHTS, YDEGEE. CDR3 DNA: TGTGCCAGCAGGGGGCCGGGACTGCCCCCGTTCTTC. Amino acids: CASRGPGLPPFF. Complete variable domain (other parts from reference TRBV5-8 and TRBJ2-1): EAGVTQSPTHLIKTRGQQATLRCSPISGHTSVYWYQQALGLGLQFLLWYDEGEERNRGNFPPRFSGRQFPNYSSELNVNALELEDSALYLCASRGPGLPPFFGPGTRLTVL.

The chain joins TRBV19 to TRBJ1-1; weak D call: TRBD1 (6 bases). The CDR3 has 13 residues. Germline V gives CDR1 LNHDA, CDR2 SQIVND (reference sequence). The germline V and J ends were trimmed by 7 bases and 3 bases, with 12 bases remaining between them. CDR3 loop: CASTLRGYTEAFF. CDR3 nucleotide sequence: TGTGCCAGTACTCTGAGGGGGTACACTGAAGCTTTCTTT.

The V and J genes are TRBV6-5 and TRBJ1-6, with 7 bases matching TRBD1. Germline CDR1 reads MNHEY; CDR2 reads SVGAGI. V lost 7 bases and J lost 7; bases outside the gene matches: 4. CDR3 length equals 13 residues. CDR3 DNA sequence: TGTGCCAGCAATCGGGACAGCAATTCACCCCTCCACTTT. Protein sequence: CASNRDSNSPLHF.

Details on this clone: One junction end disagrees with the germline gene, perhaps due to a read error. This chain joins TRBV10-1 and TRBJ2-6; possibly TRBD1 for D (6 bases). The CDR3 contains 11 residues. Germline assignment: CDR1 WNHNN and CDR2 SYGVQD (reference sequence). The CDR3 nucleotides are TGCGCCAGCACCGTCCAAGGACAGACGGCTTTC. Translated, it gives CASTVQGQTAF.

This clone has more than one count but fewer than ten. V is TRBV30 and J is TRBJ2-1; the D gene is possibly TRBD2 (6 bases). V was clipped by 2 bases and J by 6 bases, with 14 bases between them. The length of the CDR3 is 14 residues. Looked up from germline, CDR1 is GTSNPN and CDR2 is SVGIG (reference sequence). Here the CDR3 reads CAWSHGTAANEQFF. For the CDR3, the DNA is TGTGCCTGGAGTCACGGGACTGCTGCCAATGAGCAGTTCTTC.

The V call is TRBV6-1, the J call TRBJ2-7; 7 positions agree with TRBD1. The CDR3 has 13 residues. V dropped 7 bases and J dropped 6; count of bases not matched to a gene: 9. CDR1 MNHNS and CDR2 SASEGT come from the germline V gene. Here the CDR3 DNA reads TGTGCCAGCATCACAAGGGGGCGAGGCGAGCAGTACTTC. It specifies CASITRGRGEQYF.

This clone was found a few times. This rearrangement joins TRBV11-2 to TRBJ1-5; D is perhaps TRBD1 (5 bases). CDR1 SGHAT and CDR2 FQNNGV come from the germline V gene. This CDR3 region has 15 residues. V was pared by 4 bases and J by 4 bases, with 14 bases between. The CDR3 DNA is TGTGCCAGCAGCTCCAACCGGGGGGAGAATCAGCCCCAGCATTTT. Its protein product is CASSSNRGENQPQHF.

The V gene is TRBV27, the J gene TRBJ2-1; TRBD2 might be the D (5 bases). V was cut by 3 bases and J by 9 bases, with 12 bases left in between. CDR1 and CDR2 (germline): MNHEY, SMNVEV (reference sequence). The CDR3 spans 13 residues. CDR3 sequence reads: CASSLGERGEQFF. DNA for the CDR3: TGTGCCAGCAGTTTGGGTGAACGGGGTGAGCAGTTCTTC.

The genes are TRBV7-9 and TRBJ1-1, with a tentative D call TRBD1 (5 bases). Germline CDR1 reads SEHNR; CDR2 reads FQNEAQ (reference sequence). The CDR3 is 15 amino acids. V lost 5 bases to trimming and J lost 5 bases, with 18 bases between them. The CDR3 reads CASSLVVGGGTEAFF. CDR3 in DNA: TGTGCCAGCAGCCTAGTAGTTGGGGGAGGGACTGAAGCTTTCTTT.

This rearrangement joins TRBV6-6 to TRBJ2-2, with D perhaps TRBD2 (6 bases). The germline V and J ends were trimmed by 6 bases and 4 bases, with 18 bases remaining between them. The CDR3 spans 16 residues. CDR1 and CDR2 from the germline V gene are MNHNY and SVGAGI (reference sequence). The CDR3 reads CASSNPGGAGTGELFF. CDR3 in DNA: TGTGCCAGCAGCAACCCCGGGGGAGCGGGCACCGGGGAGCTGTTTTTT.

V is TRBV11-3 and J is TRBJ2-3; D is possibly TRBD1 (6 bases). This CDR3 region has 17 residues. Germline V gives CDR1 SGHNT, CDR2 YENEEA. V was trimmed by 4 bases and J by 0 bases, leaving 17 bases between them. The CDR3 loop is CASSSGTGTRSTDTQYF. CDR3 DNA sequence: TGTGCCAGCAGCTCGGGAACCGGGACAAGAAGCACAGATACGCAGTATTTT.

This rearrangement joins TRBV2 to TRBJ1-4, with TRBD1 matching 7 bases. The trim removed 5 bases at V and 5 bases at J, leaving 5 bases unmatched. The CDR3 spans 14 residues. From germline, CDR1 is SNHLY and CDR2 FYNNEI. The CDR3 DNA reads TGTGCCAGCAGTCAGGGACAGTCGAATGAAAAACTGTTTTTT. Amino acid sequence: CASSQGQSNEKLFF.

The rearrangement links TRBV5-1 to TRBJ1-2; 7 bases fit TRBD1. V lost 4 bases to trimming and J lost 3 bases; unmatched junction nucleotides: 6. CDR3 length: 14 residues. Germline CDR1 reads SGHRS; CDR2 reads YFSETQ. The CDR3 nucleotides are TGCGCCAGCAGCGAGACGACAGGGTACTATGGCTACACCTTC. Its translation is CASSETTGYYGYTF.

The chain carries TRBV7-2 and TRBJ1-1, with TRBD1 matching 7 bases. CDR1 and CDR2 from the germline V gene are SGHTA and FQGNSA. There are 14 residues in the CDR3. The ends lost 1 base at V and 9 bases at J; junction bases unmatched: 8. As DNA, the CDR3 is TGTGCCAGCAGCTTAGGGGGACAGTTGGCGCAAGCTTTCTTT. As protein: CASSLGGQLAQAFF.

The chain uses TRBV29-1 and TRBJ2-7; 7 nucleotides align to TRBD2. The CDR3 runs 13 residues. Germline CDR1 and CDR2: SQVTM and ANQGSEA. After removal of 4 bases from V and 4 bases from J, the junction contained 7 bases not matched to a gene. The CDR3 nucleotides are TGCAGCGTTGTAGGGCGGGAGAAGTACGAGCAGTACTTC. Translated, it gives CSVVGREKYEQYF.

The chain is built from TRBV2 and TRBJ2-7; TRBD1 aligns across 10 bases. Germline-derived CDR1 and CDR2 are SNHLY and FYNNEI. The CDR3 runs 14 residues. V gave up 3 bases and J gave up 3 bases; unmatched junction bases: 2. CDR3 DNA sequence: TGTGCCAGCAGTGAGACAGGGGGCAGCTACGAGCAGTACTTC. Encoded protein: CASSETGGSYEQYF.